The entry below describes one TCR beta chain. The repertoire was sequenced with immunoSEQ multiplex PCR; TCRdb's copy has only in-frame clones and lacks some. The sample holds about 140,000 clones, more than 90% seen once. This sample is part of a study of control samples from healthy donors and cancer patients. The V end lost 1 base, the J end lost 2 bases, and 8 bases lay between the germline ends. The CDR3 covers 13 residues. Germline CDR1 GTSNPN, CDR2 SVGIG (reference sequence). The V call is TRBV30, the J call TRBJ1-1, with D hard to call. This clonotype was sampled from a man aged 30-40 years in good health. The specimen was blood. CDR3: CAWSASSNTEAFF. DNA of the CDR3: TGTGCCTGGAGTGCCTCAAGCAACACTGAAGCTTTCTTT.